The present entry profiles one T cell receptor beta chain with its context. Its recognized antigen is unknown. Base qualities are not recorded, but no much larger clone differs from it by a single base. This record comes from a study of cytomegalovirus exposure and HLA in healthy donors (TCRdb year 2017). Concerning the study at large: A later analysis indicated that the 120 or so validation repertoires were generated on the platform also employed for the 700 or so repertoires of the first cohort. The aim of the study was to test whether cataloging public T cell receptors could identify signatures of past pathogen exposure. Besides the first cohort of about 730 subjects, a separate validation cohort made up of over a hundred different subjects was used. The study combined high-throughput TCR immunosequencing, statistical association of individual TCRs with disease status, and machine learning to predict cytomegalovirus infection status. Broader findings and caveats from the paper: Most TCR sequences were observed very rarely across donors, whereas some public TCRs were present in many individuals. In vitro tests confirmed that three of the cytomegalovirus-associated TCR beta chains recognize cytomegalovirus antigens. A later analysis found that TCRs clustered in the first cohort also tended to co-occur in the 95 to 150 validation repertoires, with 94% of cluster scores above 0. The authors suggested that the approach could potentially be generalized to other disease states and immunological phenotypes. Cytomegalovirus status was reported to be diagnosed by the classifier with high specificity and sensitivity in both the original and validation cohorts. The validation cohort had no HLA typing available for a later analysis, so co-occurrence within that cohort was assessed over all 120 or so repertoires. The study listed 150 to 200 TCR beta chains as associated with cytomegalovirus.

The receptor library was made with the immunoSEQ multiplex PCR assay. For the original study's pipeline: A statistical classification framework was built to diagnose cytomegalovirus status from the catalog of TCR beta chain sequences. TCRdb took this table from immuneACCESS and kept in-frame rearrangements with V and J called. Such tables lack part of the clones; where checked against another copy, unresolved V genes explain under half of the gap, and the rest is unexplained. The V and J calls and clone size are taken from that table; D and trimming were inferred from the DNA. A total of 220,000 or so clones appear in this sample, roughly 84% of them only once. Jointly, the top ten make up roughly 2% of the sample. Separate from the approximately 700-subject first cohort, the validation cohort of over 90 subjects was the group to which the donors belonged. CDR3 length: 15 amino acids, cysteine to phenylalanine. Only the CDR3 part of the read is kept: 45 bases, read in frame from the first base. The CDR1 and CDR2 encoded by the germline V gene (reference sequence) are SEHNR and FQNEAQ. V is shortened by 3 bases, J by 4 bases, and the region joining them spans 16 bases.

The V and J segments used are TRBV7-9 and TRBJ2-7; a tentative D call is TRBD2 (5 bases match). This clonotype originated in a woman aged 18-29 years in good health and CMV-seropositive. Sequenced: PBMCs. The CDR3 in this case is CASSFTGVTPYEQYF. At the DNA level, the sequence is TGTGCCAGCAGCTTTACCGGGGTTACCCCTTACGAGCAGTACTTC.